This T cell receptor (beta chain) was captured in a study of blood T cell repertoires in COVID-19. Trimming took 3 bases from V and 2 from J, leaving 7 bases between them. Germline V gives CDR1 SQVTM, CDR2 ANQGSEA. The CDR3 consists of 12 residues. The authors' processing: Estimated nucleated cell counts came from reference gene primer amplification. Using immunoSEQ multiplex PCR, the repertoire was profiled, and TCRdb retains in-frame clones only, with some absent. V, J and clone size are those of that table, while D and trimming were read from the DNA. Of fewer than 300,000 clones in the sample, around 86% were seen once.

The TCR was taken from a woman aged 55-69 years with active or convalescent COVID-19. Sequenced input: peripheral blood. J is TRBJ2-5 and V is TRBV29-1; no definite D call. CDR3 in DNA: TGCAGCGTTGATGCCGGTCAAGAGACCCAGTACTTC. Its translation: CSVDAGQETQYF.